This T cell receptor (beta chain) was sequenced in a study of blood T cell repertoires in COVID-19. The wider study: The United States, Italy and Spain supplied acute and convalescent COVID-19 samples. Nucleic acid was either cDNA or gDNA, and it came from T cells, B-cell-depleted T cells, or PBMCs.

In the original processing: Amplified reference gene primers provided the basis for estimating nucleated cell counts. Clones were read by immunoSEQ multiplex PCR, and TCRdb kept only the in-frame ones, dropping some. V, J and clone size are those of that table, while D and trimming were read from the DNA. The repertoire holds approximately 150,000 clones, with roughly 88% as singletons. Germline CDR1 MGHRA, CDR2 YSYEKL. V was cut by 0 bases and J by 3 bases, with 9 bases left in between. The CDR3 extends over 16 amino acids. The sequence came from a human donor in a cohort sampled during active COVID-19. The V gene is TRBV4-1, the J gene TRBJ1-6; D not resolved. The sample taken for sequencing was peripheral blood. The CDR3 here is CASSQDRGYYNSPLHF. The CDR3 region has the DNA TGCGCCAGCAGCCAAGATCGGGGTTACTATAATTCACCCCTCCACTTT.